The clone carrying this TCR beta chain was seen once. The data were produced by immunoSEQ multiplex PCR, yet TCRdb's version contains in-frame clones alone and is incomplete. The table records fewer than 300,000 clones, roughly 80% of them present only once. This sample stems from a study of blood T cell repertoires in COVID-19. CDR1 and CDR2 (germline): MDHEN, SYDVKM. V was shortened by 6 bases and J by 3 bases, with 14 bases between the two germline ends. The CDR3 is 15 amino acids. The sample taken for sequencing was peripheral blood. The TCR originated in a human donor with COVID-19, enrolled during active disease. The donor label of this sample is uncertain. The chain is built from TRBV28 and TRBJ2-2; the D gene is possibly TRBD1 (6 bases). The CDR3 is CASSQDSLYTGELFF. The CDR3 coding sequence is TGTGCCAGCAGCCAGGACAGCCTTTACACCGGGGAGCTGTTTTTT.